Presented here are 5 T cell receptor beta chains from one specimen sequenced in a study of CD8 T cells in ankylosing spondylitis. TCRdb recomputed calls from the 5' RACE reads with MiXCR, one row per CDR3 protein. This sample has 500,000 to 550,000 distinct CDR3 sequences, with roughly 13% found just once. Whole-study results and caveats: A TCR beta motif of about 8 highly homologous variants appeared characteristic of ankylosing spondylitis blood.

No antigen is known for these receptors. Sequenced input: blood, either unsorted or a sorted T cell fraction (not recorded which). All receptors derive from a male donor with ankylosing spondylitis.

At least ten counts were recorded for this clonotype. V is TRBV28 and J is TRBJ2-1, with D tentatively TRBD1 or TRBD2 (5 bases each). V lost 5 bases and J lost 15, with 17 bases in between. The CDR3 runs 12 residues. CDR1 MDHEN and CDR2 SYDVKM come from the germline V gene. In DNA form, the CDR3 reads TGTGCCAGCAGTGTACGGGACCGCACCTGGTTCTTC. It is translated as CASSVRDRTWFF.

This clonotype was observed a handful of times. The chain links TRBV20-1 to TRBJ2-7; D not resolved. The CDR3 is 8 residues long. Germline CDR1 is DFQATT and CDR2 is SNEGSKA (reference sequence). The CDR3 loop is CSALRKDV. In DNA form, the CDR3 reads TGCAGTGCTCTTAGAAAGGACGTC.

This clonotype was detected a few times. The rearrangement uses TRBV12-3 or TRBV12-4 and TRBJ2-7, with 11 bases that match TRBD1. The CDR3 is made up of 13 amino acids. V gave up 4 bases and J gave up 12 bases; unmatched junction bases: 8. This chain's CDR3 is CASSWGRTGGMYV. For the CDR3, the DNA is TGTGCCAGCAGTTGGGGGCGGACAGGGGGCATGTACGTC.

This clonotype occurred a few times. The chain recombines TRBV3-1 with TRBJ2-1; TRBD2 matches 10 bases. Trimming took 1 base from V and 1 from J; bases not matched to a gene: 4. Germline CDR1 is LGHDT and CDR2 is YNNKEL (reference sequence). The CDR3 is 17 amino acids. CDR3 sequence (DNA): TGTGCCAGCAGCCAAGGGGTACTAGCGGGGTCCTACAATGAGCAGTTCTTC. It translates to CASSQGVLAGSYNEQFF.

This clonotype appeared a few times. The chain recombines TRBV20-1 with TRBJ2-5; 9 bases are shared with TRBD2. CDR3 size: 13 residues. CDR1 and CDR2 (germline): DFQATT, SNEGSKA (reference sequence). V lost 7 bases to trimming and J lost 4 bases; unmatched junction nucleotides: 7. CDR3 sequence: CSEFEAGGETQYF. In nucleotides, the CDR3 is TGCAGTGAGTTTGAAGCGGGAGGAGAGACCCAGTACTTC.